These T cell receptor beta chains were read from a single sample in a study of T cells expressing NK-cell markers. TCRdb reworked the 5' RACE reads into one entry per CDR3 protein, no DNA. The specimen's table records 350,000 to 450,000 distinct CDR3 sequences. Sequenced: blood T cells: a sorted CD56 or NKG2C T cell subset, CD4+ or CD8+ T cells, or bulk PBMC T cells (not recorded which). Source of these receptors: a man aged 18-70 years in good health. Each CDR3 is given with its conserved first and last residue. The order of the fields is V gene, J gene, CDR3 protein.

TRBV7-3	TRBJ2-6	CASSRRGSGPSGANVLTF
TRBV7-2	TRBJ1-1	CASSPHGRGTEAFF
TRBV7-9	TRBJ2-1	CASSFSEAGRTNEQFF
TRBV9	TRBJ2-1	CASSVELAGGRRRFF
TRBV6-2/TRBV6-3	TRBJ2-3	CASSYTTGTSESVPSTDTQYF
TRBV20-1	TRBJ2-2	CSVPPGTKNTGELFF
TRBV27	TRBJ2-7	CASSYSGGAIGVYEQYF
TRBV5-6	TRBJ1-1	CASSHRGGGTEAFF
TRBV7-2	TRBJ1-6	CASSSPLGRNSPLHF
TRBV15	TRBJ1-6	CATSRDRGFGSPLHF
TRBV10-3	TRBJ1-5	CAIKPREGQPQHF
TRBV7-2	TRBJ2-2	CASSLATRGRGNTGELFF
TRBV27	TRBJ1-6	CASSAGRLNSPLHF
TRBV6-4	TRBJ2-3	CASLSPGRSADTQYF
TRBV28	TRBJ2-1	CASSSWTSGTSNEQFF
TRBV6-1	TRBJ2-1	CASRGQGSYNEQFF
TRBV27	TRBJ1-4	CASSPPDRGGLGEKLFF
TRBV12-3/TRBV12-4	TRBJ2-4	CASSGDRVKNIQYF
TRBV7-9	TRBJ2-1	CASSNRGEGEQFF
TRBV30	TRBJ2-7	CALASGGNEQYF
TRBV27	TRBJ1-6	CASSRGTSGLPLHF
TRBV9	TRBJ1-2	CASSPRRWVNYGYTF
TRBV3-1	TRBJ1-1	CASSRQPTTLNTEAFF
TRBV5-5	TRBJ1-5	CASSLLGQGLLNQPQHF
TRBV7-8	TRBJ1-1	CASSLDGGSEAFF
TRBV12-3/TRBV12-4	TRBJ1-2	CASLGTYRRLSGYTF
TRBV2	TRBJ2-1	CASREGDFSYNEQFF
TRBV20-1	TRBJ2-1	CSATPGGGLYNEQFF
TRBV20-1	TRBJ2-7	CSAGQGIKYEQYF
TRBV7-8	TRBJ2-5	CASSLAGLRQSQKAQYF
TRBV4-1	TRBJ1-4	CASSRGLGGTNEKLFF
TRBV6-1	TRBJ1-1	CASTRGSGTEAFF
TRBV24-1	TRBJ1-1	CATSDSDRGGTEAFF
TRBV7-2	TRBJ2-3	CASSGTSGPQYTQYF
TRBV6-1	TRBJ2-7	CASSPGGPSSYEQYF
TRBV5-1	TRBJ2-1	CASSLNADSEFF